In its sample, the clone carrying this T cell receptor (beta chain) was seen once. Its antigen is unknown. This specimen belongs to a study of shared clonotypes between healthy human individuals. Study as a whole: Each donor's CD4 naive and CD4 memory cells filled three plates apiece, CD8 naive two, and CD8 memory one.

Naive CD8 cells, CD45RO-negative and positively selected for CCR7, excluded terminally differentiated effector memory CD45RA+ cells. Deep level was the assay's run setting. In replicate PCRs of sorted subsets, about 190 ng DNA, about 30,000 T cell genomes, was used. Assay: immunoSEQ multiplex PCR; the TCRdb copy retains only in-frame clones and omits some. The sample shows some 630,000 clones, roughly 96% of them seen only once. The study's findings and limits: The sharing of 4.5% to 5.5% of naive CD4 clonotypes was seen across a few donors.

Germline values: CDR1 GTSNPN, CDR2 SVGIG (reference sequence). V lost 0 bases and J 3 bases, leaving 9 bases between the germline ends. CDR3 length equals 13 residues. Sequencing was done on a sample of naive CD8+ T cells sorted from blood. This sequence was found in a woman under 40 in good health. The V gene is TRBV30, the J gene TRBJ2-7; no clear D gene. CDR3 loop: CAWSVGQDYEQYF. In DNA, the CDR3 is TGTGCCTGGAGTGTAGGGCAGGACTACGAGCAGTACTTC.